Sequencing of this TCR beta chain was carried out in a study of T cells after yellow fever vaccination. Study-wide findings and caveats: The presence of abundant clonotypes contaminating from the bulk population was possible in FACS-sorted repertoires. Once the booster was given, most primary-vaccination clones reappeared, at around 95% for CD4 and roughly 90% for CD8.

Production of TCR cDNA was by 5'RACE template switching, which also added a universal primer site and UMIs. Via MiXCR, TCRdb re-called the 5' RACE reads, giving one row per CDR3 protein. Of 50,000 to 60,000 distinct CDR3 sequences listed, more than 6.5% are singletons. This CDR3 has 14 amino acids. CDR1 and CDR2 (germline): SGHNT, YYREEE (reference sequence). The trim removed 7 bases at V and 8 bases at J, leaving 6 bases unmatched. The source was CD8+ T cells not binding an NS4B(214-222) dextramer, sorted from PBMCs, collected around 45 days after the first yellow fever vaccination. The clonotype originates from a man younger than 30 who received the YFV17D yellow fever vaccine. The V call is TRBV5-4, the J call TRBJ1-6; 10 bases are a match to TRBD1. CDR3 residues: CASGEGQGHSPLHF. DNA of the CDR3: TGTGCCAGCGGGGAGGGACAGGGGCATTCACCCCTCCACTTT.